A single sample is the source of the 9 T cell receptor beta chains below, sequenced in a study of siplizumab effects on memory and regulatory T cells. Assay used: immunoSEQ multiplex PCR; TCRdb lists only in-frame clones, some missing. The data show approximately 84,000 clones, just under 95% seen once. Sequenced sample: CD8+ T cells sorted from blood. Every receptor here comes from a human donor in good health.

This chain joins TRBV5-5 and TRBJ2-7; 10 nucleotides line up with TRBD1. The CDR3 sequence is 18 residues long. J gave up 5 bases and V 1 base, and 15 bases lay outside the gene matches. CDR1 is SGHKS, CDR2 YYEKEE, per germline (reference sequence). The CDR3 spells CASSLFGTGASYADEQYF. The CDR3 DNA reads TGTGCCAGCAGCTTGTTTGGGACAGGGGCCTCCTACGCCGACGAGCAGTACTTC.

The genes are TRBV4-1 and TRBJ2-3, with 9 bases fitting TRBD2. With V trimmed by 1 base and J by 4 bases, 9 bases remained unmatched. Germline assignment: CDR1 MGHRA and CDR2 YSYEKL. This CDR3 has 17 amino acids. The CDR3 sequence is CASSQVWREGRADTQYF. CDR3 in DNA: TGCGCCAGCAGCCAAGTGTGGCGGGAGGGCCGCGCAGATACGCAGTATTTT.

This clone appeared a single time. V gene TRBV6-5 combines with J gene TRBJ1-6, with D uncertain. The germline V gene encodes CDR1 MNHEY and CDR2 SVGAGI. V was cut by 7 bases and J by 13 bases, with 17 bases left in between. This CDR3 contains 13 residues. The CDR3 nucleotides read TGTGCCAGCACGAAACTTGAGCCGTATCCCCTCCACTTT. It specifies CASTKLEPYPLHF.

The chain couples TRBV27 to TRBJ2-7; 9 bases agree with TRBD1. CDR1 and CDR2 from the germline V gene are MNHEY and SMNVEV (reference sequence). The CDR3 has 15 amino acids. V shed 3 bases and J 3 bases; nucleotides not matched to a gene: 6. The CDR3 here is CASSFAGTGYYEQYF. The CDR3 bases are TGTGCCAGCAGTTTTGCCGGGACAGGGTACTACGAGCAGTACTTC.

V and J are TRBV7-3 and TRBJ1-1; 11 nucleotides line up with TRBD1. V lost 4 bases to trimming and J lost 1 base; unmatched junction nucleotides: 2. Per germline, CDR1 SGHTA and CDR2 FQGTGA. The CDR3 covers 15 residues. The CDR3 loop reads CASSWTGGANTEAFF. The CDR3 DNA reads as TGTGCCAGCAGCTGGACAGGGGGCGCGAACACTGAAGCTTTCTTT.

The chain uses TRBV11-2 and TRBJ1-1; D remains unclear. Deletions cut 2 bases from V and 1 base from J, with 11 bases between. This CDR3 is built from 15 residues. In germline, CDR1 is SGHAT, CDR2 FQNNGV. This chain's CDR3 is CASSLRAGRNTEAFF. The CDR3 nucleotides are TGTGCCAGCAGCTTAAGGGCAGGCCGGAACACTGAAGCTTTCTTT.

V is TRBV19 and J is TRBJ2-1; 7 bases align to TRBD2. V dropped 2 bases and J dropped 2; count of bases not matched to a gene: 6. Per germline, CDR1 LNHDA and CDR2 SQIVND (reference sequence). The CDR3 loop spans 16 amino acids. CDR3 nucleotides: TGTGCCAGTAGTATACTGGCTAGCGGTACCTACAATGAGCAGTTCTTC. Residues: CASSILASGTYNEQFF.

The chain has TRBV15 and TRBJ2-3, with 7 bases fitting TRBD2. V shed 1 base and J 0 bases; nucleotides not matched to a gene: 10. This CDR3 is 18 amino acids long. CDR1 is LNHNV, CDR2 YYDKDF, per germline (reference sequence). The CDR3 sequence is CATSRARAGRASTDTQYF. CDR3 nucleotides: TGTGCCACCAGCAGAGCCCGAGCGGGACGTGCTAGCACAGATACGCAGTATTTT.

This rearrangement joins TRBV5-4 to TRBJ2-3; perhaps TRBD2 as D (6 bases). Trimming shortened V by 0 bases and J by 2 bases, and 13 bases separated the two germline ends. CDR1 and CDR2 from the germline V gene are SGHNT and YYREEE (reference sequence). The CDR3 contains 16 residues. The CDR3 region has the DNA TGTGCCAGCAGCTTGGGGGTGATAGCGGACACAGATACGCAGTATTTT. Translation gives CASSLGVIADTDTQYF.